Sequencing of this T cell receptor beta chain was carried out in a study of OX40 agonist ivuxolimab in advanced cancers. Study in general: Anti-PD-1, anti-PD-L1 or anti-CTLA-4 therapy given earlier was allowed, and roughly 38% had some.

The assay was immunoSEQ multiplex PCR, and TCRdb's table has in-frame clones only and misses some. The sample records some 76,000 clones, around four fifths being singletons. CDR1 is SGHRS and CDR2 is YFSETQ in the germline V gene. The CDR3 loop spans 15 amino acids. V lost 6 bases and J 4 bases, leaving 17 bases between the germline ends. The receptor comes from an adult with an advanced solid tumor such as melanoma, head and neck, liver or kidney cancer. The source was CD4+ or CD8+ T cells sorted from blood, collected in a trial of the OX40 agonist ivuxolimab. V gene TRBV5-1 combines with J gene TRBJ1-3, with D perhaps matching TRBD1 (5 bases). As DNA, the CDR3 is TGCGCCAGCACATGGGCCGGGACGACGGGAAACACCATATATTTT. This translates into CASTWAGTTGNTIYF.